The 16 T cell receptor beta chains below were found in one sample sequenced in a study of regulatory T cells in long-lasting Graves disease. The authors built TCR beta libraries using iRepertoire HTBI primers and Arm-PCR of CDR3 regions. One entry per CDR3 protein, called by TCRdb with MiXCR from the multiplex PCR reads. Of 250,000 to 400,000 distinct CDR3 sequences in the sample, 18% were seen once. As to time point: newly diagnosed GD, antithyroid drugs for less than 3 months. From RNA extracted from PBMCs, the TCR library was made. Material: peripheral blood mononuclear cells (PBMCs), obtained at new diagnosis, from a patient treated with antithyroid drugs. Receptor source: a female donor with Graves disease.

The table lists this clonotype with many counts. The chain employs TRBV3-1 and TRBJ1-2; possibly TRBD1 for D (6 bases). V was clipped by 4 bases and J by 4 bases, with 13 bases between them. Germline V gene lookup returns CDR1 LGHDT and CDR2 YNNKEL (reference sequence). CDR3 length: 14 amino acids. The CDR3 coding sequence is TGTGCCAGCAGCCTAGCGGACAGCGGCTATGGCTACACCTTC. Residues: CASSLADSGYGYTF.

This clonotype was recorded at least ten times. This chain uses TRBV12-3 or TRBV12-4 with TRBJ2-5; D gene uncertain. The CDR3 spans 14 residues. The V end lost 3 bases, the J end lost 5 bases, and 13 bases lay between the germline ends. The DNA of the CDR3 is TGTGCCAGCAGTTTCGGGTCTCCGACGGAGACCCAGTACTTC. Translated, it gives CASSFGSPTETQYF.

Details on this clonotype: This may stem from a read error, because a much larger clone lies one nucleotide away. The chain employs TRBV29-1 and TRBJ2-5; 11 nucleotides agree with TRBD2. V lost 7 bases, J lost 6 bases, and 7 bases stayed unmatched. This CDR3 comprises 13 residues. Germline-derived CDR1 and CDR2 are SQVTM and ANQGSEA. The CDR3 is CSAVSGRGKTQYF. The DNA for the CDR3 is TGCAGCGCCGTTAGCGGGAGGGGGAAGACCCAGTACTTC. The entire variable domain, with the rest obtained from reference TRBV29-1 and TRBJ2-5, is as follows: SAVISQKPSRDICQRGTSLTIQCQVDSQVTMMFWYRQQPGQSLTLIATANQGSEATYESGFVIDKFPISRPNLTFSTLTVSNMSPEDSSIYLCSAVSGRGKTQYFGPGTRLLVL.

The sample holds many counts of this clonotype. This chain links TRBV2 with TRBJ1-1; D is possibly TRBD1 (6 bases). V was trimmed by 2 bases and J by 3 bases, leaving 19 bases between them. Per the germline V gene, CDR1 is SNHLY and CDR2 is FYNNEI. This CDR3 has 17 residues. The CDR3 is CASSETLGTGMDTEAFF. The CDR3 nucleotides are TGTGCCAGCAGTGAAACCCTAGGAACAGGGATGGACACTGAAGCTTTCTTT.

This clonotype appeared once. V gene TRBV5-1 combines with J gene TRBJ2-7; TRBD1 matches 9 bases. The CDR3 runs 14 residues. V gave up 3 bases and J gave up 3 bases; unmatched junction bases: 4. Per germline, CDR1 SGHRS and CDR2 YFSETQ. The CDR3 region has the DNA TGCGCCAGCAGCTCATCGACAGGGGGCTACGAGCAGTACTTC. Residues: CASSSSTGGYEQYF.

This clonotype appeared many times. This chain connects TRBV19 to TRBJ2-5, with D perhaps TRBD2 (6 bases). Germline CDR1 reads LNHDA; CDR2 reads SQIVND (reference sequence). Between the trimmed V and J ends, which lost 7 bases and 4 bases, there was a span of 13 bases. The CDR3 has 13 amino acids. This CDR3 is CASNGGVRETQYF. CDR3 sequence (DNA): TGTGCCAGTAACGGGGGAGTACGAGAGACCCAGTACTTC.

Turning to this clonotype: A much larger clonotype is one base distant, so this may be a read error. This sequence joins TRBV9 and TRBJ1-1, with D perhaps matching TRBD1 (5 bases). The CDR3 extends over 14 amino acids. Trimming left V 7 bases short and J 5 bases short, with 18 bases between. Germline-derived CDR1 and CDR2 are SGDLS and YYNGEE. CDR3 nucleotide sequence: TGTGCCAGCGGCGCCCGGGACGGCGGGACTGAAGCTTTCTTT. Protein: CASGARDGGTEAFF.

About this clonotype itself: This clone may be a read error of a much larger clone one base away. CDR3 DNA: TGCGCCAACAGCTCGGGGATGGACTCACCAAGCTTC. Translated: CANSSGMDSPSF. The chain is built from TRBV10-1 and TRBJ1-2, with D hard to call. The CDR3 consists of 12 residues. The germline V gene encodes CDR1 WNHNN and CDR2 SYGVQD (reference sequence).

This clonotype was seen many times. The rearrangement links TRBV2 to TRBJ2-7; no clear D gene. The V end was cut by 3 bases, the J end by 6 bases, with 9 bases between. Germline CDR1 is SNHLY and CDR2 is FYNNEI. The CDR3 extends over 12 amino acids. The CDR3 reads CASSDITREQYF. CDR3 DNA: TGTGCCAGCAGTGATATAACACGCGAGCAGTACTTC.

This clonotype came up a few times. J is TRBJ1-4 and V is TRBV6-2 or TRBV6-3; D ambiguous. This CDR3 is built from 15 residues. Germline-derived CDR1 and CDR2 are MNHEY and SVGEGT. V lost 3 bases and J lost 3, with 11 bases in between. Here the CDR3 reads CASSYVFQPNEKLFF. DNA of the CDR3: TGTGCCAGCAGTTATGTGTTTCAACCTAATGAAAAACTGTTTTTT.

Concerning this clonotype: The DNA is omitted, as the CDR3 cannot be located on it reliably, and the CDR3 follows TCRdb's listing. The J gene is TRBJ1-2, the V gene TRBV4-1; the table's D call TRBD1 went unverified against the DNA. The CDR3 spans 16 residues, counting both ends. From germline, CDR1 is MGHRA and CDR2 YSYEKL. The CDR3 sequence is CASSPSGRVNKYGYTF.

This clonotype was counted ten times or more. CDR3 loop: CASTDRGLLFSTNEKLFF. Here the CDR3 DNA reads TGTGCCAGTACCGATAGGGGACTCCTATTCTCAACTAATGAAAAACTGTTTTTT. The V gene is TRBV19, the J gene TRBJ1-4; a possible D gene is TRBD1 (5 bases). CDR3 length: 18 amino acids. Trimming took off 7 bases at V and 0 bases at J, with 21 bases between the two ends. Germline CDR1 and CDR2: LNHDA and SQIVND (reference sequence).

This clonotype was seen a few times. The chain joins TRBV6-1 to TRBJ1-4; D not resolved. V lost 6 bases, J lost 4 bases, and 9 bases lay in between. The length of the CDR3 is 13 residues. From germline, CDR1 is MNHNS and CDR2 SASEGT. The chain's CDR3 is CASSGDYNEKLFF. Here the CDR3 DNA reads TGTGCCAGCAGCGGGGATTATAATGAAAAACTGTTTTTT.

As to this clonotype: A junction boundary mismatches the germline segment, possibly from a read error. J is TRBJ2-1 and V is TRBV11-2; D assignment may be TRBD1 or TRBD2 (5 bases each). CDR1 and CDR2 from the germline V gene are SGHAT and FQNNGV. The CDR3 is 16 amino acids. The CDR3 reads CASSLYVGPSYNDQCF. The CDR3 nucleotides are TGTGCCAGCAGCTTATATGTGGGACCATCCTACAATGATCAGTGCTTC.

This clonotype was found many times. The chain recombines TRBV12-3 or TRBV12-4 with TRBJ1-5; 11 nucleotides agree with TRBD1. J was trimmed by 4 bases and V by 6 bases; bases with no gene match: 11. This CDR3 has 17 amino acids. CDR3 sequence reads: CASSSEVGTGGNQPQHF. The CDR3 nucleotides read TGTGCCAGCAGCTCAGAGGTAGGGACAGGGGGTAATCAGCCCCAGCATTTT.

V and J are TRBV6-1 and TRBJ2-1; D uncertain. This CDR3 contains 16 residues. The germline V gene has CDR1 MNHNS and CDR2 SASEGT. V was shortened by 3 bases and J by 0 bases, with 12 bases between the two germline ends. Here the CDR3 DNA reads TGTGCCAGCAGTGACTACGGAACAAGCTCCTACAATGAGCAGTTCTTC. It translates to CASSDYGTSSYNEQFF.